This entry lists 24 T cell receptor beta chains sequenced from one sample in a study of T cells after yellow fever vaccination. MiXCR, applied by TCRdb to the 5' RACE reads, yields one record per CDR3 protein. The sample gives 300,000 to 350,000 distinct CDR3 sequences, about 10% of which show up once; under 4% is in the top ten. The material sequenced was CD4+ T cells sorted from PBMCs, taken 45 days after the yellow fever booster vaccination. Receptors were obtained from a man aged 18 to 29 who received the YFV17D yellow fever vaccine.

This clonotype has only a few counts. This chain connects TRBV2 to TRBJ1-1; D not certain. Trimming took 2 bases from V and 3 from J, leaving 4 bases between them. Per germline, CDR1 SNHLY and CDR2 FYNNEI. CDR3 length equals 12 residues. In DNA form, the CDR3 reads TGTGCCAGCAGTGAAAGTTACACTGAAGCTTTCTTT. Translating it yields CASSESYTEAFF.

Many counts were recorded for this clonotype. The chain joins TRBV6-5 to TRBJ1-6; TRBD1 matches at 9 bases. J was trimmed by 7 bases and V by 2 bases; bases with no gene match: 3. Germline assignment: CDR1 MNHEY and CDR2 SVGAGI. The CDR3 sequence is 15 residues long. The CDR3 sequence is CASSYTGQGNSPLHF. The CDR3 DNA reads TGTGCCAGCAGTTACACCGGACAGGGGAATTCACCCCTCCACTTT.

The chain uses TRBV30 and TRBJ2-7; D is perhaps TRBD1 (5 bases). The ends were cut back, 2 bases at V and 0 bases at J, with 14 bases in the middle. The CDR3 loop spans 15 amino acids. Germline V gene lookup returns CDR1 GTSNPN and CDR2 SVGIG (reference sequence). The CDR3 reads CAWSHDSTPSYEQYF. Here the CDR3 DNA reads TGTGCCTGGAGTCACGACAGCACCCCCTCCTACGAGCAGTACTTC. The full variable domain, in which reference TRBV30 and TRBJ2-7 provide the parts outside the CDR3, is SQTIHQWPATLVQPVGSPLSLECTVEGTSNPNLYWYRQAAGRGLQLLFYSVGIGQISSEVPQNLSASRPQDRQFILSSKKLLLSDSGFYLCAWSHDSTPSYEQYFGPGTRLTVT.

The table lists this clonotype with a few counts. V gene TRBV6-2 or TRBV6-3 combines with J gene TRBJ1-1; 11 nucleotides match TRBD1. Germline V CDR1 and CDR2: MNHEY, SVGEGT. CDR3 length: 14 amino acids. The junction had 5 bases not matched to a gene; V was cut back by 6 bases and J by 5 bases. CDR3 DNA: TGTGCCAGCAGGCCTCGGGACAGGGGGACTGAAGCTTTCTTT. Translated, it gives CASRPRDRGTEAFF.

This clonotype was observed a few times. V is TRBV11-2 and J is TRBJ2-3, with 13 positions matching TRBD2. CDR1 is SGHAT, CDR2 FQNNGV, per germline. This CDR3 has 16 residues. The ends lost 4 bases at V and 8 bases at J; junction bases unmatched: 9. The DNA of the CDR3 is TGTGCCAGCAGCTCGCGGGGACTAGCGGGGTCGGGTACGCAGTATTTT. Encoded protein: CASSSRGLAGSGTQYF.

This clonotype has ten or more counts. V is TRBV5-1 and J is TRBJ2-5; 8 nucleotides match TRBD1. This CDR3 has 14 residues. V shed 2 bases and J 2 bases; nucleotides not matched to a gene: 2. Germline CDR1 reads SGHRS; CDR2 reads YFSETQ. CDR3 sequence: CASSFGTGQETQYF. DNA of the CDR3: TGCGCCAGCAGCTTCGGGACAGGTCAAGAGACCCAGTACTTC.

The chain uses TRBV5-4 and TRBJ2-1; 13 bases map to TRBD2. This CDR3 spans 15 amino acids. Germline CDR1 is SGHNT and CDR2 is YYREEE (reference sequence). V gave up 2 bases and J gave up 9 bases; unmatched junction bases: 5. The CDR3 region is CASSFTSGGGGEQFF. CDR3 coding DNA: TGTGCCAGCAGCTTTACTAGCGGGGGGGGTGGTGAGCAGTTCTTC.

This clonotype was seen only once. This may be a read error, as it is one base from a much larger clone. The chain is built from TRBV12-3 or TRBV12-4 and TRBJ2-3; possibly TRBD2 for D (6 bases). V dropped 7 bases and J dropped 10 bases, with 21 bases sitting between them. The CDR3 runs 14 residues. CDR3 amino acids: CASTSRGTRGSQYF. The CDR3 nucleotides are TGTGCCAGCACCTCCAGAGGGACTCGTGGGTCGCAGTATTTT.

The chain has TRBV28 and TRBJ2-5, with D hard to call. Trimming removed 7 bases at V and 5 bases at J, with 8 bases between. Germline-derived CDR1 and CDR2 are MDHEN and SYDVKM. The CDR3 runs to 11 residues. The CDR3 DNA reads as TGTGCCAGCATAACCGAGGAGACCCAGTACTTC. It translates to CASITEETQYF.

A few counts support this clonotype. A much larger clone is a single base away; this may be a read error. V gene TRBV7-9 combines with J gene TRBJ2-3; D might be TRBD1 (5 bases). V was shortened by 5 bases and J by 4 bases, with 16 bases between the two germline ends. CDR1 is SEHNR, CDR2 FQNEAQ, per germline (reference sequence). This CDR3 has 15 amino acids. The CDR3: CASSQHTRAADTQYF. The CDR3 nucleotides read TGTGCCAGCAGCCAACACACCAGGGCCGCAGATACGCAGTATTTT.

CDR3 region: CATSRAKGASQETQYF. The CDR3, as DNA: TGTGCCACCAGCAGAGCCAAGGGGGCTAGCCAAGAGACCCAGTACTTC. This chain links TRBV15 with TRBJ2-5; 7 positions match TRBD1. The germline CDR1 and CDR2 sequences are LNHNV and YYDKDF (reference sequence). Unmatched junction bases numbered 6, after V lost 1 base and J lost 1 base. The CDR3 spans 16 residues.

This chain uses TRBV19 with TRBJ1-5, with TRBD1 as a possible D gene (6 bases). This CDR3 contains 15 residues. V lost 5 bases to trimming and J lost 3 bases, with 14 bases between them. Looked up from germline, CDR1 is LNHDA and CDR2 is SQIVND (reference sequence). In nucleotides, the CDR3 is TGTGCCAGTAGTGCCGATGGACAGAACAATCAGCCCCAGCATTTT. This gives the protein CASSADGQNNQPQHF.

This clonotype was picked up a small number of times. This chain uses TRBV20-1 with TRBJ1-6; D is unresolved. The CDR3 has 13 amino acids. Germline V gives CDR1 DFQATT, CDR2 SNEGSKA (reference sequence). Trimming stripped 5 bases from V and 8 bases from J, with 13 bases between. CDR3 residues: CSARGALDSPLHF. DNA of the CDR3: TGCAGTGCTCGGGGTGCCTTAGATTCACCCCTCCACTTT.

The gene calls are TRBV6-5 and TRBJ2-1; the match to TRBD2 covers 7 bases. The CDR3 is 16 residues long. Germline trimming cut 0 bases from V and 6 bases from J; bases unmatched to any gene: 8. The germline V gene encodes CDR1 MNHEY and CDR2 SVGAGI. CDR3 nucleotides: TGTGCCAGCAGTTACTCTTGGGGGGGACGTCCCAATGAGCAGTTCTTC. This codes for CASSYSWGGRPNEQFF.

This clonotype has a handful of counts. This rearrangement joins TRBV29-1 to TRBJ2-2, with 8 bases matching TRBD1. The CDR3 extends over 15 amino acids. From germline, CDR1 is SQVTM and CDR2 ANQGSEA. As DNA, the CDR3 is TGCAGTGCCTTACAGGGGGTGAGAAACACCGGGGAGCTGTTTTTT. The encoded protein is CSALQGVRNTGELFF.

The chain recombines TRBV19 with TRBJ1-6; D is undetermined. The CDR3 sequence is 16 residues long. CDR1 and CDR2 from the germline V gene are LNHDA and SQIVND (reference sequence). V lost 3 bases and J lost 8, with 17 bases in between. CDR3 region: CASSISGNIGDSPLHF. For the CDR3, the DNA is TGTGCCAGTAGTATCAGCGGTAACATCGGGGATTCACCCCTCCACTTT.

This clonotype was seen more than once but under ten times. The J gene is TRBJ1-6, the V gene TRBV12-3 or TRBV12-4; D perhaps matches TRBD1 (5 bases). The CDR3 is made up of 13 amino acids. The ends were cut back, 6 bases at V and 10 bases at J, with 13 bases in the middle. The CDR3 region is CASRPLEGSPLHF. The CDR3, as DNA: TGTGCCAGCAGACCCCTGGAGGGGTCACCCCTCCACTTT.

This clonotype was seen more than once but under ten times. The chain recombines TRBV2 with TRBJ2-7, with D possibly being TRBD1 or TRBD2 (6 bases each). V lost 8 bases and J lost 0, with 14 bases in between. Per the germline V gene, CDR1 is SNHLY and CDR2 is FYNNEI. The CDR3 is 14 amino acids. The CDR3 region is CASGGQGHSYEQYF. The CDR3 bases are TGTGCCAGCGGGGGGCAGGGCCACTCCTACGAGCAGTACTTC.

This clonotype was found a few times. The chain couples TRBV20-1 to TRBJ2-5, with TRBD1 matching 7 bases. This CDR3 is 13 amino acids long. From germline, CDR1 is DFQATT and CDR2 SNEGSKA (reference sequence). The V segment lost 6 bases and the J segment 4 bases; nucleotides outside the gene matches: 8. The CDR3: CSAPDRVSETQYF. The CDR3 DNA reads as TGCAGTGCACCCGACAGGGTCTCAGAGACCCAGTACTTC.

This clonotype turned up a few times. CDR3 coding DNA: TGTGCCATCAGTGAGTCTCCACAGGTCTGGTACGAGCAGTACTTC. Translated, it gives CAISESPQVWYEQYF. V and J are TRBV10-3 and TRBJ2-7; TRBD1 might be the D (5 bases). Germline lookup yields CDR1 ENHRY and CDR2 SYGVKD. V was clipped by 0 bases and J by 4 bases, with 13 bases between them. This CDR3 is built from 15 residues.

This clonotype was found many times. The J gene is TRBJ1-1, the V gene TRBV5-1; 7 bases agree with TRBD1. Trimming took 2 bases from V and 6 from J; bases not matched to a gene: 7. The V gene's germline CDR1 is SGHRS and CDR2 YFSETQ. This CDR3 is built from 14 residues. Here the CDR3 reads CASSFRGQEAEAFF. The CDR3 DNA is TGCGCCAGCAGCTTTAGAGGACAGGAGGCTGAAGCTTTCTTT.

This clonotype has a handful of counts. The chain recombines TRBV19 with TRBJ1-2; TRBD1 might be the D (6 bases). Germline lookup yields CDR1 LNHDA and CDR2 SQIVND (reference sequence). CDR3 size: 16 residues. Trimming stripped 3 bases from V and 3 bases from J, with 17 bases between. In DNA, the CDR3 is TGTGCCAGTAGTATCTGGGGGACAAAGCGAGACTATGGCTACACCTTC. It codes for CASSIWGTKRDYGYTF.

CDR3 amino acids: CASSLLRDTGAFF. The CDR3 DNA sequence: TGTGCCAGCAGTCTTCTGCGCGACACAGGAGCTTTCTTT. The chain uses TRBV5-5 and TRBJ1-1; TRBD1 is a possible D gene (5 bases). Trimming removed 5 bases from V and 10 bases from J, with 18 bases in between. Germline V gives CDR1 SGHKS, CDR2 YYEKEE (reference sequence). The CDR3 runs to 13 residues.

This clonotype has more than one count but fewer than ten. For the CDR3, the DNA is TGTGCCAGCAGTGGAGTTGTGTCAGATACGCAGTATTTT. Protein: CASSGVVSDTQYF. The chain joins TRBV6-1 to TRBJ2-3; D not certain. CDR1 is MNHNS and CDR2 is SASEGT in the germline V gene. V was cut by 4 bases and J by 4 bases, with 9 bases left in between. This CDR3 is built from 13 residues.